The 14 T cell receptor beta chains below come from one sample, sequenced in a study of T-cell reconstitution after alpha-beta-depleted transplantation in children. A TCRbeta library incorporating unique molecular identifiers was prepared. TCRdb re-analysed the PCR reads in MiXCR, keeping a single row per CDR3 protein. Seen here are more than 300,000 distinct CDR3 sequences, around 16% observed once, and the top ten hold about 41%. This specimen consisted of PBMCs, mostly from graft donor cells, obtained 360 days after TCRalphabeta/CD19-depleted stem cell transplant. Receptors originate from a male patient aged 2-15 years who had a stem cell transplant for acute lymphoblastic leukemia, so the T cells may come from the graft donor.

The rearrangement joins TRBV12-3 or TRBV12-4 to TRBJ2-7, with D hard to call. V was cut by 1 base and J by 0 bases, with 10 bases left in between. The CDR3 sequence is 15 residues long. This chain's CDR3 is CASSLEAGTSYEQYF. The CDR3 DNA follows: TGTGCCAGCAGTTTAGAAGCAGGAACCTCCTACGAGCAGTACTTC.

This clonotype was picked up many times. The rearrangement joins TRBV5-5 to TRBJ2-3, with a possible D match to TRBD1 (5 bases). Per the germline V gene, CDR1 is SGHKS and CDR2 is YYEKEE (reference sequence). The CDR3 runs to 15 residues. Trimming took 3 bases from V and 2 from J, leaving 13 bases between them. As DNA, the CDR3 is TGTGCCAGCAGCTCCGGACAAGGGGTCACAGATACGCAGTATTTT. It encodes CASSSGQGVTDTQYF.

In this sample, this clonotype turned up many times. This rearrangement joins TRBV6-5 to TRBJ1-4; unclear D gene. V was cut by 7 bases and J by 7 bases, with 10 bases left in between. Germline lookup yields CDR1 MNHEY and CDR2 SVGAGI. CDR3 length: 12 residues. The CDR3 region has the DNA TGTGCCAGCAAGTCGTCGAGTGAAAAACTGTTTTTT. It specifies CASKSSSEKLFF.

The rearrangement uses TRBV7-9 and TRBJ2-1; the match to TRBD1 covers 8 bases. Germline CDR1 reads SEHNR; CDR2 reads FQNEAQ (reference sequence). V lost 6 bases, J lost 3 bases, and 4 bases stayed unmatched. The CDR3 runs 14 residues. The CDR3 sequence: CASRPGTGYNEQFF. CDR3 DNA: TGTGCCAGCAGGCCCGGGACAGGCTACAATGAGCAGTTCTTC.

This clonotype was picked up a small number of times. The chain employs TRBV5-1 and TRBJ2-1; 10 nucleotides match TRBD2. Germline CDR1 and CDR2: SGHRS and YFSETQ. The CDR3 contains 16 residues. V was clipped by 0 bases and J by 6 bases; unmatched bases: 6. The CDR3 region is CASSLAPAGGRNEQFF. The CDR3 DNA sequence: TGCGCCAGCAGCTTGGCCCCAGCGGGAGGGCGCAATGAGCAGTTCTTC.

This chain connects TRBV28 to TRBJ2-5; the D is unclear. V was clipped by 4 bases and J by 5 bases, with 5 bases between them. This CDR3 comprises 11 residues. Germline-derived CDR1 and CDR2 are MDHEN and SYDVKM. CDR3 DNA: TGTGCCAGCAGTTCCCCGGAGACCCAGTACTTC. Amino acid sequence: CASSSPETQYF.

The table lists this clonotype with a few counts. The chain uses TRBV12-3 or TRBV12-4 and TRBJ1-5; TRBD1 matches 9 bases. V gave up 6 bases and J gave up 7 bases; unmatched junction bases: 10. There are 15 residues in the CDR3. The CDR3 protein is CASRPKTGGGQPQHF. The DNA for the CDR3 is TGTGCCAGCAGACCAAAAACAGGGGGCGGACAGCCCCAGCATTTT.

The chain has TRBV9 and TRBJ2-3, with TRBD2 matching 7 bases. The germline gives CDR1 SGDLS, CDR2 YYNGEE. With 2 bases clipped from V and 1 base from J, the junction kept 4 bases outside the gene matches. CDR3 length: 15 amino acids. The CDR3 sequence: CASSVSGTGTDTQYF. In DNA, the CDR3 is TGTGCCAGCAGCGTGAGCGGGACTGGCACAGATACGCAGTATTTT.

This clonotype appeared many times. The J gene is TRBJ2-7, the V gene TRBV12-3 or TRBV12-4, with 7 bases lining up with TRBD2. V lost 2 bases and J lost 4; bases outside the gene matches: 8. The CDR3 runs to 15 residues. CDR3 sequence reads: CASSLRTAGVYEQYF. DNA for the CDR3: TGTGCCAGCAGTTTAAGGACGGCGGGAGTGTACGAGCAGTACTTC.

The genes are TRBV20-1 and TRBJ2-7; D may be TRBD2 (5 bases). Trimming shortened V by 0 bases and J by 3 bases, and 15 bases separated the two germline ends. This CDR3 is 15 amino acids long. Looked up from germline, CDR1 is DFQATT and CDR2 is SNEGSKA (reference sequence). CDR3 in DNA: TGCAGTGCTAGAGACGAGGGATCAGCGATCTACGAGCAGTACTTC. Encoded protein: CSARDEGSAIYEQYF.

The chain joins TRBV2 to TRBJ2-1; 10 bases match TRBD2. CDR1 and CDR2 (germline): SNHLY, FYNNEI. J lost 8 bases, V lost 7 bases, and 5 bases had no gene match. This CDR3 is built from 13 residues. CDR3 DNA: TGTGCCAGCACTAGCGGGAGTAAGGATGAGCAGTTCTTC. Protein product: CASTSGSKDEQFF.

This clonotype was seen a few times. The chain couples TRBV29-1 to TRBJ2-3; D gene uncertain. This CDR3 comprises 12 residues. The germline gives CDR1 SQVTM, CDR2 ANQGSEA. Trimming left V 4 bases short and J 6 bases short, with 11 bases between. The CDR3 bases are TGCAGCGTTGTCCGAGAAGGGGATACGCAGTATTTT. This translates into CSVVREGDTQYF.

This clonotype came up a few times. The rearrangement uses TRBV6-5 and TRBJ2-7; TRBD2 is a possible D gene (5 bases). CDR1 MNHEY and CDR2 SVGAGI come from the germline V gene. Trimming left V 3 bases short and J 3 bases short, with 15 bases between. There are 15 residues in the CDR3. The CDR3 sequence is CASSYLLDLSYEQYF. The CDR3 nucleotides read TGTGCCAGCAGTTATCTACTAGATCTCAGCTACGAGCAGTACTTC.

This clonotype has a handful of counts. This rearrangement joins TRBV4-1 to TRBJ2-6; 9 positions agree with TRBD1. V shed 1 base and J 0 bases; nucleotides not matched to a gene: 10. CDR1 and CDR2 (germline): MGHRA, YSYEKL. The CDR3 contains 20 residues. CDR3: CASSQVSGQGPPSGANVLTF. The CDR3 nucleotides are TGCGCCAGCAGCCAAGTGTCAGGACAGGGGCCTCCCTCTGGGGCCAACGTCCTGACTTTC.